The 17 T cell receptor beta chains below come from one sample, sequenced in a study of blood T cell repertoires in COVID-19. TCRdb's copy holds only in-frame clones and misses some; the assay was immunoSEQ multiplex PCR. This sample yields fewer than 200,000 clones, of which 82% are seen a single time; 8.4% belongs to the top ten. What was sequenced was peripheral blood. The receptors originated from a woman between 65 and 79 years old with acute or convalescent COVID-19.

The V gene is TRBV19, the J gene TRBJ1-1, with D perhaps matching TRBD1 (6 bases). V was cut by 5 bases and J by 2 bases, with 18 bases left in between. The CDR3 sequence is 16 residues long. Germline CDR1 and CDR2: LNHDA and SQIVND (reference sequence). This chain's CDR3 is CASSVSYRVVNTEAFF. The DNA for the CDR3 is TGTGCCAGTAGTGTTTCTTACAGGGTAGTAAACACTGAAGCTTTCTTT.

Only a few counts were recorded for this clone. The J gene is TRBJ2-7, the V gene TRBV7-9, with D possibly being TRBD1 (5 bases). Trimming shortened V by 6 bases and J by 3 bases, and 18 bases separated the two germline ends. The CDR3 length is 15 residues. CDR1 is SEHNR and CDR2 is FQNEAQ in the germline V gene (reference sequence). The CDR3 nucleotides read TGTGCCAGCAGTTCTCAGGGTAGGGTTGGCTACGAGCAGTACTTC. It is translated as CASSSQGRVGYEQYF.

A few counts support this clone. The chain joins TRBV28 to TRBJ1-6; tentatively, D is TRBD1 (5 bases). This CDR3 is built from 14 residues. The germline V and J ends were trimmed by 2 bases and 9 bases, with 11 bases remaining between them. Germline V gene sequence: CDR1 MDHEN, CDR2 SYDVKM. The CDR3 here is CASSLQGTSSPLHF. DNA for the CDR3: TGTGCCAGCAGTTTACAGGGAACCTCTTCACCCCTCCACTTT.

The chain uses TRBV6-5 and TRBJ2-7; D possibly corresponds to TRBD1 (6 bases). This CDR3 has 12 residues. V was cut by 10 bases and J by 1 base, with 11 bases left in between. Per the germline V gene, CDR1 is MNHEY and CDR2 is SVGAGI. CDR3 sequence reads: CATSTGSYEQYF. The CDR3 DNA is TGTGCCACGTCGACAGGTTCCTACGAGCAGTACTTC.

In this sample, this clone turned up a few times. The rearrangement joins TRBV7-8 to TRBJ2-2; TRBD2 is a possible D gene (5 bases). This CDR3 has 16 amino acids. The germline V and J ends were trimmed by 6 bases and 4 bases, with 18 bases remaining between them. The germline gives CDR1 SGHVS, CDR2 FQNEAQ. This chain's CDR3 is CASRSGLGGGTGELFF. In nucleotides, the CDR3 is TGTGCCAGCAGGTCCGGACTTGGAGGTGGCACCGGGGAGCTGTTTTTT.

This clone has just a few counts. J is TRBJ2-5 and V is TRBV5-4; no firm D call. Germline V gives CDR1 SGHNT, CDR2 YYREEE (reference sequence). The CDR3 is made up of 12 amino acids. Trimming pared 0 bases from V and 2 bases from J, leaving 2 bases between. CDR3 in DNA: TGTGCCAGCAGCTTGGCGCAAGAGACCCAGTACTTC. Translation gives CASSLAQETQYF.

The CDR3 DNA is TGTGCCAGCACAAGGGACAGGGGGGCTGAAGCTTTCTTT. It encodes CASTRDRGAEAFF. V is TRBV6-5 and J is TRBJ1-1; 11 nucleotides line up with TRBD1. Germline assignment: CDR1 MNHEY and CDR2 SVGAGI. CDR3 length: 13 amino acids. Germline trimming cut 7 bases from V and 6 bases from J; bases unmatched to any gene: 4.

CDR3 protein: CASSSPDAGAYEQYF. The CDR3 nucleotides are TGTGCCAGCAGTTCCCCTGACGCAGGGGCCTACGAGCAGTACTTC. The rearrangement uses TRBV28 and TRBJ2-7; a possible D gene is TRBD1 (6 bases). The CDR3 length is 15 residues. Trimming left V 4 bases short and J 2 bases short, with 15 bases between. CDR1 is MDHEN and CDR2 is SYDVKM in the germline V gene. Looking up the rest from reference TRBV28 and TRBJ2-7 gives the full variable domain: DVKVTQSSRYLVKRTGEKVFLECVQDMDHENMFWYRQDPGLGLRLIYFSYDVKMKEKGDIPEGYSVSREKKERFSLILESASTNQTSMYLCASSSPDAGAYEQYFGPGTRLTVT.

This chain connects TRBV15 to TRBJ1-2; a possible D gene is TRBD1 (6 bases). The CDR3 totals 16 residues. Germline assignment: CDR1 LNHNV and CDR2 YYDKDF (reference sequence). V dropped 0 bases and J dropped 6 bases, with 17 bases sitting between them. CDR3 sequence (DNA): TGTGCCACCAGCAGAGATCGAGCGACATGGGGGCATGGCTACACCTTC. Protein sequence: CATSRDRATWGHGYTF.

The rearrangement links TRBV18 to TRBJ2-7, with 8 positions matching TRBD1. Germline CDR1 reads KGHSH; CDR2 reads LQKENI. The trim removed 2 bases at V and 3 bases at J, leaving 3 bases unmatched. CDR3 length equals 14 residues. This CDR3 is CASSPATGGYEQYF. CDR3 sequence (DNA): TGTGCCAGCTCACCAGCCACAGGGGGCTACGAGCAGTACTTC.

This clone was detected once. The J gene is TRBJ1-6, the V gene TRBV5-5; D is perhaps TRBD1 (5 bases). This CDR3 spans 15 amino acids. Germline assignment: CDR1 SGHKS and CDR2 YYEKEE (reference sequence). V was clipped by 0 bases and J by 5 bases, with 9 bases between them. This CDR3 reads CASSLAATDNSPLHF. CDR3 sequence (DNA): TGTGCCAGCAGCTTGGCAGCGACAGATAATTCACCCCTCCACTTT.

V usage is TRBV27 and J usage is TRBJ1-4, with 7 bases lining up with TRBD1. The J segment lost 7 bases and the V segment lost 6 bases, leaving 8 bases of the junction unmatched. This CDR3 spans 14 amino acids. In germline, CDR1 is MNHEY, CDR2 SMNVEV (reference sequence). Here the CDR3 reads CASSPIDRVEKLFF. In DNA, the CDR3 is TGTGCCAGCAGCCCAATCGACAGGGTTGAAAAACTGTTTTTT.

The gene calls are TRBV30 and TRBJ1-5; 7 positions match TRBD1. Germline CDR1 and CDR2: GTSNPN and SVGIG (reference sequence). The CDR3 extends over 13 amino acids. Trimming cost V 3 bases and J 4 bases; bases outside gene matches: 3. CDR3 coding DNA: TGTGCCTGGAGGAGGGACAGTAATCAGCCCCAGCATTTT. Encoded protein: CAWRRDSNQPQHF.

This rearrangement joins TRBV28 to TRBJ1-5; TRBD1 aligns across 8 bases. Germline V CDR1 and CDR2: MDHEN, SYDVKM. J gave up 2 bases and V 6 bases, and 3 bases lay outside the gene matches. The CDR3 contains 14 residues. Here the CDR3 reads CASRGQGRNQPQHF. For the CDR3, the DNA is TGTGCCAGCAGAGGACAGGGCCGCAATCAGCCCCAGCATTTT.

The gene calls are TRBV7-9 and TRBJ1-5; D unclear. CDR3 length: 12 residues. Germline values: CDR1 SEHNR, CDR2 FQNEAQ (reference sequence). V gave up 11 bases and J gave up 3 bases, with 11 bases separating them. CDR3 coding DNA: TGTGCCTCCGGGCGGGACAATCAGCCCCAGCATTTT. It encodes CASGRDNQPQHF.

This chain connects TRBV19 to TRBJ2-2; D gene unclear. This CDR3 region has 13 residues. Germline loops: CDR1 LNHDA, CDR2 SQIVND (reference sequence). Trimming took off 4 bases at V and 3 bases at J, with 6 bases between the two ends. CDR3 in amino acids: CASSTSHTGELFF. Here the CDR3 DNA reads TGTGCCAGTAGTACCAGTCACACCGGGGAGCTGTTTTTT.

This clone was counted only a few times. The chain recombines TRBV7-2 with TRBJ1-2, with D hard to call. This CDR3 contains 14 residues. Between the trimmed V and J ends, which lost 5 bases and 8 bases, there was a span of 18 bases. Germline V gives CDR1 SGHTA, CDR2 FQGNSA. CDR3: CASSPYGPREGYTF. The CDR3 region has the DNA TGTGCCAGCAGCCCCTATGGGCCCAGAGAAGGCTACACCTTC.